This T cell receptor (beta chain) is from a study of control samples from healthy donors and cancer patients. TCRdb's table, derived via immunoSEQ multiplex PCR, lists solely in-frame clones and lacks some. Counted here are around 75,000 clones, 85% to 95% occurring once; the ten biggest clones make up more than 5%. Germline CDR1 and CDR2: GTSNPN and SVGIG (reference sequence). The CDR3 is made up of 12 amino acids. V gave up 3 bases and J gave up 5 bases, with 10 bases separating them. The sample comprised blood. This chain joins TRBV30 and TRBJ1-2; D remains unclear. This TCR derives from a woman aged 60 to 75 in good health. The CDR3 sequence is CAWSRDRYGYTF. CDR3 sequence (DNA): TGTGCCTGGAGCCGCGACCGGTATGGCTACACCTTC.